Here is one T cell receptor (beta chain) with its context. It has no known antigen specificity. Base quality data are lacking; no much larger clone is found one base away. The data originate from a study of T-cell reconstitution after alpha-beta-depleted transplantation in children (dated by TCRdb to 2016 to 2017). In the study overall: Using TCR repertoire profiling, the study followed T-cell immune reconstitution in a quantitative way in children after TCRalphabeta/CD19-depleted allogeneic hematopoietic cell transplantation.

Library preparation employed PCR. Sequenced on an Illumina HiSeq 2500. Molecular barcoding was employed in the preparation of TCR libraries, with unique molecular identifiers being used to normalize TCRbeta repertoire quantification. TCRdb trimmed public reads at Q25 via fastp, called clones via MiXCR and kept in-frame beta chains. Merged by CDR3 protein, the rows form single entries marked with the most common genes and DNA. In all, the sample holds hundreds of thousands of distinct CDR3 sequences, and approximately 22% of those were seen once. Around an eighth of the sample lies in the top ten. What this sample's treatment or condition label stands for: allogeneic hematopoietic cell transplantation with graft depleted of TCRalphabeta T cells and CD19 B cells. The children who served as transplant recipients had been given grafts of TCRalphabeta/CD19-depleted allogeneic hematopoietic cells. The CDR3 contains 15 residues, cysteine and phenylalanine counted. Of the read, only the CDR3 DNA is kept; its 45 bases are in frame from base 1. V is cut back by 4 bases and J by 4 bases, with 5 bases in the junction unmatched. As encoded in the germline V gene, CDR1 is LGHNA while CDR2 is YSLEER.

Findings and caveats that apply to the study as a whole: Over subsequent months, a decline in hyperexpanded clone frequencies was noted, and after one year, T-cell counts and TCRbeta diversity were mostly ascribed to newly produced T cells. About two months after transplant, the apparently early recovery of alphabetaT-cell counts reportedly depended on just several hundred clones that had expanded rapidly and came from non-depleted graft cells. In some patients, the high TCRbeta diversity seen at day 60 was put down to recipient T cells and intrathymic progenitors that had survived conditioning.

The receptor was isolated from a boy under two years old who had a stem cell transplant for acute myeloid leukemia, so the T cells may come from the graft donor. The V gene is TRBV4-3 and the J gene is TRBJ1-2; 11 middle bases align to TRBD1. The starting material was PBMCs, mostly from graft donor cells, obtained 360 days after TCRalphabeta/CD19-depleted stem cell transplant. The CDR3 amino acid sequence is: CASSPLGQGAYGYTF. The DNA sequence follows: TGCGCCAGCAGCCCCCTCGGACAGGGGGCCTATGGCTACACCTTC.